This TCR beta chain derives from a study of T cell responses to AZD1222 COVID-19 vaccine. Overall study findings and caveats: A reported finding is that nearly half of spike-specific TCRs target unmutated variant regions. Among the donors, most were white British and more were female, and clonal diversity was possibly underestimated. The repertoires were collected only after the peak T cell response.

CDR3 size: 13 residues. Per germline, CDR1 MDHEN and CDR2 SYDVKM. The ends were cut back, 5 bases at V and 3 bases at J, with 11 bases in the middle. The study pooled second doses at about 4 or about 12 weeks. This clone was counted a single time. Its antigen is still unknown. TCRdb keeps only in-frame clones here, not all; method: immunoSEQ multiplex PCR. This repertoire shows about 130,000 clones, about 93% found once; its top ten account for approximately 6.8%. The TCR was taken from an adult who received the AZD1222 COVID-19 vaccine. The rearrangement links TRBV28 to TRBJ2-7; D is possibly TRBD2 (6 bases). The input for sequencing was peripheral blood, taken 28 days after the second AZD1222 dose. As DNA, the CDR3 is TGTGCCAGCAGTCCTCACGGGGGCTACGAGCAGTACTTC. This codes for CASSPHGGYEQYF.